This TCR beta chain is drawn from a study of shared clonotypes between healthy human individuals. The study's findings and limits: Enrolling few donors narrowed the genetic and exposure-history diversity that was represented.

As for this clone: Its antigen remains unknown.

This CDR3 is built from 15 residues. From germline, CDR1 is SNHLY and CDR2 FYNNEI. V lost 6 bases to trimming and J lost 8 bases; unmatched junction nucleotides: 9. CD8 cells regarded as naive lacked CD45RO, were positively chosen for CCR7, and omitted terminally differentiated effector memory CD45RA+ cells. Genomic DNA belonging to each subset was distributed in equal measure over several immunoSEQ plates. Some 30,000 T cell genomes, or approximately 0.2 ug DNA, went into the sorted-subset replicate PCRs. Here immunoSEQ multiplex PCR was the method, and the copy in TCRdb shows in-frame clones only, minus some. This table holds about 800,000 clones, about 96% found once.

This clonotype was sampled from a man under 40 in good health. The sequencing sample was made of naive CD8+ T cells sorted from blood. This rearrangement joins TRBV2 to TRBJ2-1; 11 bases agree with TRBD2. CDR3 amino acids: CASRSTSGSRDEQFF. CDR3 bases: TGTGCCAGCAGGTCCACTAGCGGGAGTAGGGATGAGCAGTTCTTC.